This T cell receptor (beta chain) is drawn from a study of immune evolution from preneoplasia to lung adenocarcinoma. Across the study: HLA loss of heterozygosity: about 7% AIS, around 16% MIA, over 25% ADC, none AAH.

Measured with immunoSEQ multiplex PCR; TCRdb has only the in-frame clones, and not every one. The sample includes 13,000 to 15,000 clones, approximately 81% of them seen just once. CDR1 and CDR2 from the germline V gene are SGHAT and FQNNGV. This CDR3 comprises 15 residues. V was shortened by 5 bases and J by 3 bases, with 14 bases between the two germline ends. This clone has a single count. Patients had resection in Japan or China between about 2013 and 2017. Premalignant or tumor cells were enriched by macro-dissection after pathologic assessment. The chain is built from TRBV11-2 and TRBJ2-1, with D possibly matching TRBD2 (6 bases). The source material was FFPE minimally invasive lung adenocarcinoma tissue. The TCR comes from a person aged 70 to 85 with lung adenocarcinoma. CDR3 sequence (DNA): TGTGCCAGCAGCCTGAGGACGGGAGACTACAATGAGCAGTTCTTC. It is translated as CASSLRTGDYNEQFF. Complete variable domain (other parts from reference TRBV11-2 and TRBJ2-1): EAGVAQSPRYKIIEKRQSVAFWCNPISGHATLYWYQQILGQGPKLLIQFQNNGVVDDSQLPKDRFSAERLKGVDSTLKIQPAKLEDSAVYLCASSLRTGDYNEQFFGPGTRLTVL.